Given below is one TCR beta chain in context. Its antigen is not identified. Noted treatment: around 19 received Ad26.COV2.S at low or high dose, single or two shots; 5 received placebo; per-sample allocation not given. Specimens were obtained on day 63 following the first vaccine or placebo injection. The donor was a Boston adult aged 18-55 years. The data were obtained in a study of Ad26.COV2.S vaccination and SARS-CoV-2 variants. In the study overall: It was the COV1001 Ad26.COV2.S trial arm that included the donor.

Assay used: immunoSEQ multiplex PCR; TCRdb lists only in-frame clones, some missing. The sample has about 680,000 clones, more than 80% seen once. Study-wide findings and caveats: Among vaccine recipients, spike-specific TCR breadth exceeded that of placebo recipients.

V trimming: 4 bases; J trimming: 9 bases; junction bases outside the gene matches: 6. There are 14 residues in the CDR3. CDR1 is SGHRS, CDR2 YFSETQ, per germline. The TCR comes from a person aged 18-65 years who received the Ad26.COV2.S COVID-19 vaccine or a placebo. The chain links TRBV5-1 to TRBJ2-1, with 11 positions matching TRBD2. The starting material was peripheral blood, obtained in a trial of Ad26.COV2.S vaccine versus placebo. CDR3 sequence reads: CASSKGLAAGEQFF. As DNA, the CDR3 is TGCGCCAGCAGCAAGGGACTAGCGGCGGGTGAGCAGTTCTTC.